The source of this T cell receptor (beta chain) is a study of PD-1 blockade in classical Hodgkin lymphoma. General study points: Causes of the repertoire differences remain undefined, possibly disease activity or prior therapy. Exclusion covered patients beginning nivolumab under 1 year post-ASCT. Relative to healthy donors, newly diagnosed patients reportedly had lower baseline TCR diversity, which was reported as lower still in relapsed/refractory patients.

A remark on this clone: Antigen specificity is unknown.

V lost 5 bases to trimming and J lost 2 bases; unmatched junction nucleotides: 11. This CDR3 region has 16 residues. Profiling relied on immunoSEQ multiplex PCR, and the TCRdb table lists in-frame clones only, not all of them. Here the sample spans 99,000 or so clones, roughly 90% being singletons. Time point indicated: cycle 4 day 1 (C4D1), after more than five weeks of nivolumab. Relapse after autologous stem cell transplantation occurred in every patient, and brentuximab vedotin exposure varied. The V and J genes are TRBV7-1 and TRBJ2-7; 8 nucleotides match TRBD2. TRBV7-1 is assigned to the ORF class and has an uncertain function. This sequence originates from a human donor with classical Hodgkin lymphoma. This specimen was peripheral blood mononuclear cells (PBMCs), taken before the fourth cycle of nivolumab. CDR3 sequence (DNA): TGTGCCAGCAGCATAGATGGACTAGCTGTTACCTACGAGCAGTACTTC. Translation: CASSIDGLAVTYEQYF.